One sample yielded the 14 T cell receptor beta chains listed below, sequenced in a study of T-cell memory formation after mild COVID-19. TCRdb re-called the 5' RACE reads with MiXCR, one entry per CDR3 protein. The table records under 250,000 distinct CDR3 sequences, approximately 10% of them present only once. Sequenced material: PBMCs or a T cell subset sorted from them (not recorded which). The receptors here all came from a young man who had mild COVID-19 (a few samples of this study predate the infection). Cell type and time point are not known.

The chain combines TRBV15 with TRBJ1-2; D is undetermined. Between the trimmed V and J ends, which lost 0 bases and 1 base, there was a span of 6 bases. The CDR3 loop spans 14 amino acids. The germline CDR1 and CDR2 sequences are LNHNV and YYDKDF (reference sequence). The CDR3 coding sequence is TGTGCCACCAGCAGAGAAAAGGGTAACTATGGCTACACCTTC. Its protein product is CATSREKGNYGYTF.

This clonotype was observed a few times. The chain employs TRBV6-1 and TRBJ1-2; maybe TRBD1 (5 bases). Between the trimmed V and J ends, which lost 4 bases and 6 bases, there was a span of 21 bases. Germline CDR1 reads MNHNS; CDR2 reads SASEGT. The CDR3 totals 16 residues. This CDR3 reads CASSGWDGDRRNGYTF. The DNA of the CDR3 is TGTGCCAGCAGTGGATGGGACGGCGACCGTCGGAATGGCTACACCTTC.

The V gene is TRBV4-2, the J gene TRBJ1-2; D not resolved. The CDR3 contains 15 residues. The germline CDR1 and CDR2 sequences are LGHNA and YNFKEQ. V dropped 1 base and J dropped 4 bases, with 13 bases sitting between them. CDR3 protein: CASSQANSLSYGYTF. The CDR3 DNA reads as TGTGCCAGCAGCCAAGCGAATAGCCTCAGCTATGGCTACACCTTC.

This clonotype was found many times. The chain is built from TRBV9 and TRBJ2-5; D may be TRBD2 (6 bases). The length of the CDR3 is 14 residues. V lost 0 bases, J lost 2 bases, and 8 bases lay in between. CDR1 is SGDLS and CDR2 is YYNGEE in the germline V gene. CDR3 region: CASSVGTTQETQYF. Here the CDR3 DNA reads TGTGCCAGCAGCGTAGGGACTACTCAAGAGACCCAGTACTTC.

This clonotype came up many times. The chain links TRBV7-3 to TRBJ2-1; 9 nucleotides line up with TRBD2. The germline gives CDR1 SGHTA, CDR2 FQGTGA. This CDR3 is built from 14 residues. Trimming at V came to 8 bases and at J to 4 bases, leaving 6 bases not matched to a gene. The CDR3 DNA follows: TGTGCCAGCTCTGTCCTAGCGGGGTACAATGAGCAGTTCTTC. Residues: CASSVLAGYNEQFF.

The chain is built from TRBV7-8 and TRBJ2-2; D is undetermined. Trimming stripped 5 bases from V and 3 bases from J, with 10 bases between. The CDR3 runs 14 residues. Germline V CDR1 and CDR2: SGHVS, FQNEAQ. The DNA of the CDR3 is TGTGCCAGCAGCCCCAAGGCCGACACCGGGGAGCTGTTTTTT. It translates to CASSPKADTGELFF.

Ten or more counts support this clonotype. The rearrangement joins TRBV4-1 to TRBJ2-7; possible D gene TRBD1, 6 bases. Trimming took 3 bases from V and 7 from J, leaving 16 bases between them. The CDR3 loop spans 14 amino acids. The V gene's germline CDR1 is MGHRA and CDR2 YSYEKL. The CDR3 is CASSQVGGGGEQYF. The CDR3 nucleotides read TGCGCCAGCAGCCAGGTTGGGGGCGGAGGTGAGCAGTACTTC.

This clonotype was observed a handful of times. This sequence joins TRBV12-3 or TRBV12-4 and TRBJ2-2; a weak D match, TRBD2 (7 bases). This CDR3 is 17 amino acids long. With 2 bases removed from V and 4 bases from J, the gap between germline ends came to 17 bases. The CDR3 coding sequence is TGTGCCAGCAGTTTAAGCCTGGGGGGGCGTTTCACCGGGGAGCTGTTTTTT. Translating it yields CASSLSLGGRFTGELFF.

V gene TRBV2 combines with J gene TRBJ2-5; D may match TRBD1 or TRBD2 (5 bases each). V was shortened by 8 bases and J by 6 bases, with 13 bases between the two germline ends. CDR3 length: 12 amino acids. The V gene's germline CDR1 is SNHLY and CDR2 FYNNEI. CDR3 amino acids: CASGDLQQTQYF. CDR3 bases: TGTGCCAGCGGGGACCTTCAGCAGACCCAGTACTTC.

This sequence joins TRBV6-1 and TRBJ1-5, with a possible D match to TRBD1 (6 bases). This CDR3 is built from 14 residues. Germline V gives CDR1 MNHNS, CDR2 SASEGT. Trimming removed 6 bases at V and 5 bases at J, with 14 bases between. CDR3 protein: CASSAGQNDQPQHF. Written as DNA, the CDR3 is TGTGCCAGCAGCGCCGGACAGAACGATCAGCCCCAGCATTTT.

This chain links TRBV5-5 with TRBJ2-2; D not certain. Deletions cut 3 bases from V and 2 bases from J, with 8 bases between. This CDR3 spans 14 amino acids. Germline-derived CDR1 and CDR2 are SGHKS and YYEKEE (reference sequence). Written as DNA, the CDR3 is TGTGCCAGCAGCTCGGACGGAAACACCGGGGAGCTGTTTTTT. Translated: CASSSDGNTGELFF.

J is TRBJ1-5 and V is TRBV7-8, with a weak D call TRBD1 (6 bases). Germline loops: CDR1 SGHVS, CDR2 FQNEAQ. The ends were cut back, 4 bases at V and 6 bases at J, with 13 bases in the middle. The CDR3 has 14 residues. DNA of the CDR3: TGTGCCAGCAGCTCCCTCGGGGGCTCTCAGCCCCAGCATTTT. It translates to CASSSLGGSQPQHF.

This clonotype was recorded many times. The chain employs TRBV6-4 and TRBJ2-1; the D gene is possibly TRBD2 (5 bases). This CDR3 is built from 13 residues. Germline CDR1 is MRHNA and CDR2 is SNTAGT. V lost 8 bases to trimming and J lost 2 bases, with 10 bases between them. In DNA, the CDR3 is TGTGCCAGCTCGACTAACCCCTACAATGAGCAGTTCTTC. Protein: CASSTNPYNEQFF.

This clonotype was found many times. The V call is TRBV10-3, the J call TRBJ2-3, with 7 bases matching TRBD1. J was trimmed by 2 bases and V by 4 bases; bases with no gene match: 6. This CDR3 comprises 15 residues. CDR1 and CDR2 from the germline V gene are ENHRY and SYGVKD. CDR3 region: CAISGDSKITDTQYF. Here the CDR3 DNA reads TGTGCCATCAGTGGGGACAGTAAGATCACAGATACGCAGTATTTT.